This paragraph covers one T cell receptor beta chain sequence. These data belong to a study of blood T cell repertoires in COVID-19. In the original processing: Reference gene primers were amplified, and this amplification served to estimate nucleated cell counts. Profiling relied on immunoSEQ multiplex PCR, and the TCRdb table lists in-frame clones only, not all of them. For V, J and clone size, that table is used; D and trimming come from the DNA. Here the sample spans some 180,000 clones, roughly 84% being singletons. V trimming: 5 bases; J trimming: 1 base; junction bases outside the gene matches: 7. Germline values: CDR1 SGHTA, CDR2 FQGTGA. This CDR3 spans 16 amino acids.

V is TRBV7-3 and J is TRBJ1-3; 8 bases are shared with TRBD1. This receptor was taken from a man aged 50-59 years with COVID-19, enrolled during active disease. Sequenced input: peripheral blood. The CDR3 coding sequence is TGTGCCAGCAGCCGACAGGGGAAAGGGTCTGGAAACACCATATATTTT. Translated: CASSRQGKGSGNTIYF.